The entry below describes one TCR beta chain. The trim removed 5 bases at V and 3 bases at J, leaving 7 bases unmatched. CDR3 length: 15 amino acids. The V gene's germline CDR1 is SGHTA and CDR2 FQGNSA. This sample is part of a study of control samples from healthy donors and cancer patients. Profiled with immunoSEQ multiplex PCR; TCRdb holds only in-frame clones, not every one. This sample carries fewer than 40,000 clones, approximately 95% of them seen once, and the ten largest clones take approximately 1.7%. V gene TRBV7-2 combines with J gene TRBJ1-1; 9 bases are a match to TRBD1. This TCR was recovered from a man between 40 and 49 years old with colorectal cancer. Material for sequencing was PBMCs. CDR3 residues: CASSPGTGWDTEAFF. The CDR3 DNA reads TGTGCCAGCAGCCCGGGGACAGGGTGGGACACTGAAGCTTTCTTT.